Below are 25 T cell receptor beta chains sequenced from a single sample in a study of OX40 agonist ivuxolimab in advanced cancers. Generated by immunoSEQ multiplex PCR, the TCRdb table keeps only in-frame clones and is missing some. The sample carries roughly 100,000 clones, around 91% recorded once. The sample was CD4+ or CD8+ T cells sorted from blood, taken in a trial of the OX40 agonist ivuxolimab. The source is an adult with an advanced solid tumor such as melanoma, head and neck, liver or kidney cancer.

This rearrangement joins TRBV6-1 to TRBJ1-5; D unresolved. Trimming stripped 0 bases from V and 7 bases from J, with 16 bases between. Looked up from germline, CDR1 is MNHNS and CDR2 is SASEGT. CDR3 length: 16 residues. The CDR3 DNA reads as TGTGCCAGCAGTGAAGCCCCCGCGGGGAGCGGGCAGCCCCAGCATTTT. Its protein is CASSEAPAGSGQPQHF.

The J gene is TRBJ1-5, the V gene TRBV7-2; possible D gene TRBD1, 6 bases. CDR1 SGHTA and CDR2 FQGNSA come from the germline V gene. The CDR3 is 16 amino acids. V shed 7 bases and J shed 5 bases, with 21 bases lying between them. In DNA, the CDR3 is TGTGCCAGCAACCTCCGGCCGGACAGCGATTATCAGCCCCAGCATTTT. Translation gives CASNLRPDSDYQPQHF.

The rearrangement uses TRBV5-1 and TRBJ2-3, with no clear D. V was cut by 4 bases and J by 4 bases, with 13 bases left in between. Germline loops: CDR1 SGHRS, CDR2 YFSETQ. CDR3 length: 14 residues. CDR3 DNA sequence: TGCGCCAGCAGCCCAACTCCTAGGGCAGATACGCAGTATTTT. Amino acid sequence: CASSPTPRADTQYF.

This sequence joins TRBV20-1 and TRBJ2-5, with D perhaps given as TRBD1 or TRBD2 (5 bases each). The CDR3 is 11 amino acids. CDR1 is DFQATT, CDR2 SNEGSKA, per germline (reference sequence). With 2 bases removed from V and 5 bases from J, the gap between germline ends came to 6 bases. The CDR3 protein is CSARWGETQYF. Written as DNA, the CDR3 is TGCAGTGCTAGATGGGGGGAGACCCAGTACTTC.

V usage is TRBV7-3 and J usage is TRBJ2-3, with 13 bases fitting TRBD2. CDR3 size: 15 residues. J gave up 4 bases and V 5 bases, and 3 bases lay outside the gene matches. Germline loops: CDR1 SGHTA, CDR2 FQGTGA. CDR3 nucleotides: TGTGCCAGCAGCCCACTAGCGGGAGGGGCAGATACGCAGTATTTT. Its translation: CASSPLAGGADTQYF.

In its sample, this clone was seen a few times. This chain uses TRBV4-3 with TRBJ2-3; TRBD2 matches at 11 bases. In germline, CDR1 is LGHNA, CDR2 YSLEER. V dropped 1 base and J dropped 0; count of bases not matched to a gene: 6. The CDR3 totals 18 residues. The DNA of the CDR3 is TGCGCCAGCAGCCAAGCGGGTAGCGGGAGGGTGAGCACAGATACGCAGTATTTT. Translation gives CASSQAGSGRVSTDTQYF.

This clone is a singleton in its sample. This chain uses TRBV11-2 with TRBJ2-3, with D perhaps being TRBD1 or TRBD2 (5 bases each). The CDR3 length is 15 residues. V was clipped by 3 bases and J by 4 bases, with 14 bases between them. Germline V CDR1 and CDR2: SGHAT, FQNNGV. CDR3 amino acids: CASSFVRGGPDTQYF. As DNA, the CDR3 is TGTGCCAGCAGCTTCGTAAGGGGCGGGCCAGATACGCAGTATTTT. The full variable domain, its missing parts supplied by reference TRBV11-2 and TRBJ2-3, is EAGVAQSPRYKIIEKRQSVAFWCNPISGHATLYWYQQILGQGPKLLIQFQNNGVVDDSQLPKDRFSAERLKGVDSTLKIQPAKLEDSAVYLCASSFVRGGPDTQYFGPGTRLTVL.

The chain uses TRBV5-1 and TRBJ2-5; 7 bases align to TRBD1. CDR3 length: 15 residues. V was clipped by 4 bases and J by 2 bases; unmatched bases: 8. Germline loops: CDR1 SGHRS, CDR2 YFSETQ. This CDR3 is CASSPSQGEQETQYF. In DNA, the CDR3 is TGCGCCAGCAGCCCCAGCCAGGGGGAACAAGAGACCCAGTACTTC. Drawing the rest from reference TRBV5-1 and TRBJ2-5, the complete variable domain is KAGVTQTPRYLIKTRGQQVTLSCSPISGHRSVSWYQQTPGQGLQFLFEYFSETQRNKGNFPGRFSGRQFSNSRSEMNVSTLELGDSALYLCASSPSQGEQETQYFGPGTRLLVL.

The V call is TRBV5-8, the J call TRBJ2-7; unclear D gene. The length of the CDR3 is 11 residues. CDR1 and CDR2 from the germline V gene are SGHTS and YDEGEE. Trimming cost V 7 bases and J 1 base, with 6 bases left between them. The DNA of the CDR3 is TGTGCCAGCGGGTTGTCCTACGAGCAGTACTTC. Its protein is CASGLSYEQYF.

This clone was seen a handful of times. This chain uses TRBV7-2 with TRBJ1-2; 9 bases fit TRBD1. This CDR3 has 13 residues. J was trimmed by 13 bases and V by 1 base; bases with no gene match: 7. Germline CDR1 reads SGHTA; CDR2 reads FQGNSA. CDR3 region: CASSLESGTGSTF. The CDR3 region has the DNA TGTGCCAGCAGCTTAGAATCAGGGACAGGGAGCACCTTC. Complete variable domain (other parts from reference TRBV7-2 and TRBJ1-2): GAGVSQSPSNKVTEKGKDVELRCDPISGHTALYWYRQSLGQGLEFLIYFQGNSAPDKSGLPSDRFSAERTGGSVSTLTIQRTQQEDSAVYLCASSLESGTGSTFGSGTRLTVV.

This clone was seen a few times. The chain is built from TRBV7-6 and TRBJ2-2; D is possibly TRBD2 (5 bases). CDR1 is SGHVS, CDR2 FNYEAQ, per germline. V lost 5 bases to trimming and J lost 5 bases, with 12 bases between them. The CDR3 loop spans 14 amino acids. CDR3 coding DNA: TGTGCCAGCAGCAGTACTGTAGCGACCGGGGAGCTGTTTTTT. It translates to CASSSTVATGELFF.

The chain joins TRBV28 to TRBJ1-4; 7 bases fit TRBD1. Looked up from germline, CDR1 is MDHEN and CDR2 is SYDVKM. J lost 7 bases, V lost 3 bases, and 8 bases had no gene match. This CDR3 is 15 amino acids long. The CDR3 loop reads CASSLDGTEGEKLFF. CDR3 coding DNA: TGTGCCAGCAGTTTGGACGGGACAGAGGGTGAAAAACTGTTTTTT. The whole variable domain, filled in from reference TRBV28 and TRBJ1-4, reads DVKVTQSSRYLVKRTGEKVFLECVQDMDHENMFWYRQDPGLGLRLIYFSYDVKMKEKGDIPEGYSVSREKKERFSLILESASTNQTSMYLCASSLDGTEGEKLFFGSGTQLSVL.

The chain carries TRBV29-1 and TRBJ1-1; D gene unclear. Trimming shortened V by 4 bases and J by 4 bases, and 13 bases separated the two germline ends. The CDR3 loop spans 13 amino acids. The germline gives CDR1 SQVTM, CDR2 ANQGSEA. The CDR3 bases are TGCAGCGTTGGCGGACGGGCATTCACTGAAGCTTTCTTT. Translated, it gives CSVGGRAFTEAFF. The full variable domain, completed using reference TRBV29-1 and TRBJ1-1, is SAVISQKPSRDICQRGTSLTIQCQVDSQVTMMFWYRQQPGQSLTLIATANQGSEATYESGFVIDKFPISRPNLTFSTLTVSNMSPEDSSIYLCSVGGRAFTEAFFGQGTRLTVV.

The chain carries TRBV29-1 and TRBJ1-2; 8 nucleotides line up with TRBD1. This CDR3 has 13 residues. V shed 4 bases, J shed 3 bases, and the junction held 4 bases outside the gene matches. Germline V gene lookup returns CDR1 SQVTM and CDR2 ANQGSEA. CDR3 nucleotide sequence: TGCAGCGTTGCGACAGGGGCTGACTATGGCTACACCTTC. It encodes CSVATGADYGYTF.

The CDR3 coding sequence is TGTGCCAGCAGCTTGGATACAGGCTCTGGGGCCAACGTCCTGACTTTC. It codes for CASSLDTGSGANVLTF. The rearrangement joins TRBV7-9 to TRBJ2-6, with D possibly being TRBD1 (5 bases). This CDR3 is built from 16 residues. Per the germline V gene, CDR1 is SEHNR and CDR2 is FQNEAQ (reference sequence). The V end was cut by 3 bases, the J end by 0 bases, with 9 bases between.

This chain links TRBV2 with TRBJ2-3; TRBD2 matches 10 bases. CDR1 SNHLY and CDR2 FYNNEI come from the germline V gene. CDR3 length equals 16 residues. V dropped 7 bases and J dropped 5; count of bases not matched to a gene: 12. The CDR3 coding sequence is TGTGCCAGCAATACGATTCTAGCGGGAGCCGGAGATACGCAGTATTTT. Translated: CASNTILAGAGDTQYF. Supplemented by reference TRBV2 and TRBJ2-3, the full variable domain reads EPEVTQTPSHQVTQMGQEVILRCVPISNHLYFYWYRQILGQKVEFLVSFYNNEISEKSEIFDDQFSVERPDGSNFTLKIRSTKLEDSAMYFCASNTILAGAGDTQYFGPGTRLTVL.

V is TRBV28 and J is TRBJ1-5; 10 bases are shared with TRBD1. This CDR3 is 15 amino acids long. Germline V gene lookup returns CDR1 MDHEN and CDR2 SYDVKM. V shed 6 bases and J 5 bases; nucleotides not matched to a gene: 7. CDR3 sequence: CASSSRDRGDQPQHF. The CDR3 nucleotides are TGTGCCAGCAGCAGCCGGGACAGGGGAGATCAGCCCCAGCATTTT.

This clone appeared a few times. CDR3 protein: CASSSADRGRIKPNEKLFF. DNA for the CDR3: TGCGCCAGCAGCTCGGCGGACAGGGGGCGGATAAAGCCTAATGAAAAACTGTTTTTT. The chain has TRBV5-1 and TRBJ1-4, with TRBD1 matching over 11 bases. V gave up 3 bases and J gave up 3 bases; unmatched junction bases: 13. Germline CDR1 and CDR2: SGHRS and YFSETQ. The CDR3 extends over 19 amino acids.

This chain uses TRBV28 with TRBJ2-2; 10 bases fit TRBD2. This CDR3 spans 17 amino acids. CDR1 and CDR2 (germline): MDHEN, SYDVKM. V shed 3 bases and J 1 base; nucleotides not matched to a gene: 5. CDR3 in DNA: TGTGCCAGCAGTTTCCGGACTAGCGGTTGGAACACCGGGGAGCTGTTTTTT. It encodes CASSFRTSGWNTGELFF.

The table lists this clone with a count of one. The J gene is TRBJ1-1, the V gene TRBV9, with 10 bases lining up with TRBD1. This CDR3 is 16 amino acids long. V lost 3 bases to trimming and J lost 6 bases; unmatched junction nucleotides: 11. Germline V CDR1 and CDR2: SGDLS, YYNGEE. The chain's CDR3 is CASSAGQGTFPPEAFF. CDR3 sequence (DNA): TGTGCCAGCAGCGCGGGACAGGGGACTTTTCCACCTGAAGCTTTCTTT.

J is TRBJ1-4 and V is TRBV11-2, with D possibly matching TRBD1 (6 bases). Trimming took 6 bases from V and 6 from J, leaving 14 bases between them. CDR3 length: 14 amino acids. Germline CDR1 and CDR2: SGHAT and FQNNGV. The CDR3 is CASRSAGVYEKLFF. The CDR3, as DNA: TGTGCCAGCAGGTCGGCAGGGGTGTATGAAAAACTGTTTTTT.

Details on this clone: A read error may be the cause here, since a much bigger clone is one base away. The rearrangement links TRBV7-3 to TRBJ2-7; 10 nucleotides agree with TRBD2. Germline V gives CDR1 SGHTA, CDR2 FQGTGA. V dropped 5 bases and J dropped 2; count of bases not matched to a gene: 6. The CDR3 is 15 amino acids. Here the CDR3 reads CASSLGLAETYEQYF. DNA of the CDR3: TGTGCCAGCAGCCTTGGACTAGCGGAAACCTACGAGCAGTACTTC.

The CDR3 here is CASSEDRGITDTQYF. The CDR3 DNA sequence: TGTGCCAGCAGTGAAGACCGGGGAATCACAGATACGCAGTATTTT. The chain carries TRBV2 and TRBJ2-3; TRBD2 is a possible D gene (5 bases). This CDR3 has 15 residues. Germline assignment: CDR1 SNHLY and CDR2 FYNNEI. The germline V and J ends were trimmed by 1 base and 2 bases, with 10 bases remaining between them. Variable domain in full (rest from reference TRBV2 and TRBJ2-3): EPEVTQTPSHQVTQMGQEVILRCVPISNHLYFYWYRQILGQKVEFLVSFYNNEISEKSEIFDDQFSVERPDGSNFTLKIRSTKLEDSAMYFCASSEDRGITDTQYFGPGTRLTVL.

This clone was counted a single time. This CDR3 is CASSVGPNYGYTF. The CDR3 DNA reads TGTGCCAGCAGCGTAGGTCCTAACTATGGCTACACCTTC. This chain connects TRBV9 to TRBJ1-2, with unresolved D. Germline V lookup: CDR1 SGDLS, CDR2 YYNGEE. V was pared by 0 bases and J by 0 bases, with 3 bases between. The CDR3 consists of 13 residues. Looking up the rest from reference TRBV9 and TRBJ1-2 gives the full variable domain: DSGVTQTPKHLITATGQRVTLRCSPRSGDLSVYWYQQSLDQGLQFLIQYYNGEERAKGNILERFSAQQFPDLHSELNLSSLELGDSALYFCASSVGPNYGYTFGSGTRLTVV.

The V call is TRBV4-2, the J call TRBJ1-2; D gene ambiguous. This CDR3 has 15 residues. CDR1 LGHNA and CDR2 YNFKEQ come from the germline V gene. V was pared by 1 base and J by 3 bases, with 12 bases between. CDR3 bases: TGTGCCAGCAGCCAAGGAGAAGGGTGGGACTATGGCTACACCTTC. This encodes CASSQGEGWDYGYTF.